Listed below are T cell receptor beta chains from one sample, sequenced in a study of blood T cell repertoires in COVID-19. Method: immunoSEQ multiplex PCR; TCRdb's copy keeps in-frame clones and lacks some. The data contain about 82,000 clones, roughly 91% of them singletons. The specimen was PBMCs or T cells enriched from blood (not recorded which). Receptors originate from a woman in her forties or fifties with acute COVID-19. Both conserved end residues are part of each CDR3. A D gene is named only where the DNA matches it firmly. Only some rows state a clone size, as once, few, many or a class for expanded clones.

NA,NA,TRBV19,TRBJ1-2,CATKVGGEDYGYTF,TGTGCCACCAAGGTCGGAGGGGAAGACTATGGCTACACCTTC
NA,TRBD2,TRBV19,TRBJ2-7,CASSPRLAGGNEQYF,TGTGCCAGTAGCCCTCGACTAGCGGGAGGGAACGAGCAGTACTTC
NA,NA,TRBV4-1,TRBJ1-5,CASSPDSNQPQHF,TGCGCCAGCAGCCCGGACAGTAATCAGCCCCAGCATTTT
NA,TRBD1,TRBV4-2,TRBJ1-4,CASSQGGQLNEKLFF,TGTGCCAGCAGCCAAGGGGGACAGTTGAATGAAAAACTGTTTTTT
NA,TRBD1,TRBV6-2/TRBV6-3,TRBJ2-7,CASRPFQTQGMSNEQYF,TGTGCCAGCAGGCCTTTCCAAACACAGGGGATGAGTAACGAGCAGTACTTC
NA,TRBD1,TRBV6-5,TRBJ1-1,CASSYGDRPYTEAFF,TGTGCCAGCAGTTACGGGGACAGGCCTTACACTGAAGCTTTCTTT
NA,TRBD2,TRBV2,TRBJ2-7,CASSRGLAGEGQYF,TGTGCCAGCAGCCGGGGACTAGCGGGAGAGGGACAGTACTTC
NA,NA,TRBV30,TRBJ2-1,CAWRKGLTISEQFF,TGTGCCTGGAGAAAAGGACTAACCATTAGTGAGCAGTTCTTC
NA,TRBD2,TRBV7-2,TRBJ2-2,CASSSRSGGPDGELFF,TGTGCCAGCAGCTCTCGCTCGGGAGGGCCAGACGGGGAGCTGTTTTTT
NA,NA,TRBV30,TRBJ1-1,CAWSGGGPTEAFF,TGTGCCTGGAGCGGGGGGGGTCCCACTGAAGCTTTCTTT
NA,NA,TRBV24-1,TRBJ2-5,CATSDSGPYQETQYF,TGTGCCACCAGTGATAGCGGACCCTACCAAGAGACCCAGTACTTC
NA,NA,TRBV9,TRBJ1-2,CASSVDGRNYGYTF,TGTGCCAGCAGCGTAGATGGCAGAAACTATGGCTACACCTTC
few,TRBD2,TRBV4-1,TRBJ2-7,CASSQDGLGSGRTYEQYF,TGCGCCAGCAGCCAAGATGGGCTGGGAAGCGGGAGGACTTACGAGCAGTACTTC
NA,NA,TRBV19,TRBJ1-4,CASSRVGRDNEKLFF,TGTGCCAGTAGTAGGGTCGGACGGGATAATGAAAAACTGTTTTTT
NA,NA,TRBV19,TRBJ2-5,CASSSQTSTGETQYF,TGTGCCAGTAGTTCACAAACTAGCACCGGAGAGACCCAGTACTTC
NA,TRBD1,TRBV5-1,TRBJ1-2,CASSSGQGARGYTF,TGCGCCAGCAGTTCCGGACAGGGGGCGCGCGGCTACACCTTC
NA,NA,TRBV19,TRBJ1-6,CASRTTSSYNSPLHF,TGTGCCAGTAGAACCACGAGCTCCTATAATTCACCCCTCCACTTT
once,TRBD1,TRBV5-8,TRBJ1-5,CASSPGQGAYSNQPQHF,TGTGCCAGCAGCCCAGGACAGGGGGCATATAGCAATCAGCCCCAGCATTTT
NA,NA,TRBV4-1,TRBJ1-2,CASSQVQDSNYGYTF,TGCGCCAGCAGCCAAGTACAGGATTCTAACTATGGCTACACCTTC
NA,TRBD1,TRBV7-2,TRBJ2-4,CASSLEDRAIQYF,TGTGCCAGCAGCTTAGAGGACAGGGCCATTCAGTACTTC
NA,NA,TRBV10-3,TRBJ2-7,CAISVPIGPSRTMNYEQYF,TGTGCCATCAGTGTGCCTATTGGTCCCTCAAGGACTATGAACTACGAGCAGTACTTC
NA,NA,TRBV6-1,TRBJ1-4,CASSELGRVYDEKLFF,TGTGCCAGCAGTGAGCTTGGGAGGGTTTATGATGAAAAACTGTTTTTT
NA,TRBD1,TRBV10-3,TRBJ2-5,CAISETTGEETQYF,TGTGCCATCAGTGAAACTACAGGGGAGGAGACCCAGTACTTC
once,TRBD1,TRBV29-1,TRBJ2-1,CSVVTDRAGNNEQFF,TGCAGCGTTGTTACCGACAGGGCGGGTAACAATGAGCAGTTCTTC